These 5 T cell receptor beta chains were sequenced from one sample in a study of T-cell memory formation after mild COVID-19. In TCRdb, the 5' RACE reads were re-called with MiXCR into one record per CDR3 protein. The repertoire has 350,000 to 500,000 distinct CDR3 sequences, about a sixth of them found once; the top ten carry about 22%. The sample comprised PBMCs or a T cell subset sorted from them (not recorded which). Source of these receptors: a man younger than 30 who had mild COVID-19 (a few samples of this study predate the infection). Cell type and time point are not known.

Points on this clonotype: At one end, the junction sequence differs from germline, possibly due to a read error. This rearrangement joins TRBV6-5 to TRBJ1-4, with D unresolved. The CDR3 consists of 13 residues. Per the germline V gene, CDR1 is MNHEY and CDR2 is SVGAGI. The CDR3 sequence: CASSHNSGMELSF. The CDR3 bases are TGTGCCAGCAGCCACAATTCGGGCATGGAACTGTCTTTT.

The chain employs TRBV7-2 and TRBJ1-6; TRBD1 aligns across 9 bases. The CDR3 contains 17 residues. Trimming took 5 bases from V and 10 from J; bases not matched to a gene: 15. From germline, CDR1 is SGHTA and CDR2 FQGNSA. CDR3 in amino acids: CASSRGHGTGFGSPLHF. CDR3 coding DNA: TGTGCCAGCAGCCGCGGTCACGGGACAGGGTTCGGGTCACCCCTCCACTTT.

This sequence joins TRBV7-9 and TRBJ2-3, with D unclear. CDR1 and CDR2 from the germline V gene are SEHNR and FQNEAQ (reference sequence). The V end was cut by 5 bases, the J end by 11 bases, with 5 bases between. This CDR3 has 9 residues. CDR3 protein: CASSRGQYF. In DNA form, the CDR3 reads TGTGCCAGCAGCCGAGGGCAGTATTTT.

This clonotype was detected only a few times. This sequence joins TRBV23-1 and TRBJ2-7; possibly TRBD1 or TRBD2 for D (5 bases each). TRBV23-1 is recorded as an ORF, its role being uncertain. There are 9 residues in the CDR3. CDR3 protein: CGGLGEQYV. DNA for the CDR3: TGCGGGGGGTTGGGCGAGCAGTACGTC.

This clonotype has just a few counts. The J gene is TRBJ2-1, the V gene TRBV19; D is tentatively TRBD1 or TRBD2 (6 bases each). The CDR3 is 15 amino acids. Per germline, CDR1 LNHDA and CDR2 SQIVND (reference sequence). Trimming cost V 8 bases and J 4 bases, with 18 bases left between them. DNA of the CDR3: TGTGCCAGTGACCGCGGGACAACGAATTACAATGAGCAGTTCTTC. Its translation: CASDRGTTNYNEQFF. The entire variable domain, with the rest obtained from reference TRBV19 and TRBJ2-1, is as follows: DGGITQSPKYLFRKEGQNVTLSCEQNLNHDAMYWYRQDPGQGLRLIYYSQIVNDFQKGDIAEGYSVSREKKESFPLTVTSAQKNPTAFYLCASDRGTTNYNEQFFGPGTRLTVL.